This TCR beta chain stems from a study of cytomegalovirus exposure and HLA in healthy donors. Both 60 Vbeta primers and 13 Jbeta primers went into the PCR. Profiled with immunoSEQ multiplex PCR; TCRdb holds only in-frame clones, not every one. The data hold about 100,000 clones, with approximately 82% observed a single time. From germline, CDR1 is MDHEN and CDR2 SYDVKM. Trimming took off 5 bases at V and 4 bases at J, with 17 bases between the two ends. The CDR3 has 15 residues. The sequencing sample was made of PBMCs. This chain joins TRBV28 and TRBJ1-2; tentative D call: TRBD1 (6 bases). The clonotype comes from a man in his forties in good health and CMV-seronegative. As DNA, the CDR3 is TGTGCCAGCAGTCCCAGCGACAGGCCCACCTATGGCTACACCTTC. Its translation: CASSPSDRPTYGYTF.